These T cell receptor beta chains were read from a single sample in a study of cytomegalovirus exposure and HLA in healthy donors. TCRdb's copy holds only in-frame clones and misses some; the assay was immunoSEQ multiplex PCR. Of about 170,000 clones in the sample, around 80% were seen once. The sample was PBMCs. Every receptor here comes from a woman aged 18 to 35 in good health and CMV-seronegative. CDR3s include the opening cysteine and the closing phenylalanine or tryptophan. Fields, in order: D gene, clone size, V gene, J gene, CDR3 DNA, CDR3 protein. The D gene is left open where the match is weak. Size values are once, few and many counts, or a class for expanded clones, and some rows have none.

>-|-|TRBV7-7|TRBJ1-2
TGTGCTAGCAGCTTAGCGGGTTCAGGGTCGATTGGCTACACCTTC
CASSLAGSGSIGYTF
>-|-|TRBV5-1|TRBJ2-5
TGCGCCAGCAGCTTGGGTCAGGGGCCTTATTATTTGGAGACCCAGTACTTC
CASSLGQGPYYLETQYF
>TRBD2|-|TRBV2|TRBJ2-5
TGTGCCAGCAGTGAACAGGGACTAGCCGGTGGTGAGACCCAGTACTTC
CASSEQGLAGGETQYF
>TRBD1|-|TRBV29-1|TRBJ2-7
TGCAGCGTTGGGGAGGGGACAGGGGGCTACGAGCAGTACTTC
CSVGEGTGGYEQYF
>-|once|TRBV14|TRBJ2-7
TGTGCCAGCAGCCAAGTTAGAACCGAGCAGTACTTC
CASSQVRTEQYF
>-|-|TRBV28|TRBJ2-2
TGTGCCAGCAGCCTTGGTAATGAGGCCGGGGAGCTGTTTTTT
CASSLGNEAGELFF
>-|-|TRBV6-4|TRBJ2-5
TGTGCCAGCAGTTCGTGGGGGCTCCCGCAAGAGACCCAGTACTTC
CASSSWGLPQETQYF
>TRBD1|-|TRBV19|TRBJ2-5
TGTGCCACCAGCTCTGGGGCCCCCGGGGACAGGGCCCAAGAGACCCAGTACTTC
CATSSGAPGDRAQETQYF
>-|-|TRBV19|TRBJ1-2
TGTGCCAGTAGTATTGAGCGGGGGCAGGATGGCTACACCTTC
CASSIERGQDGYTF
>-|few|TRBV7-8|TRBJ1-2
TGTGCCAGCAGCTTAGGTGGTCGGGGCTATGGCTACACCTTC
CASSLGGRGYGYTF
>TRBD2|-|TRBV6-1|TRBJ2-3
TGTGCCAGCGCCTGGACTAGCGGCACAGATACGCAGTATTTT
CASAWTSGTDTQYF
>TRBD1|-|TRBV18|TRBJ1-3
TGTGCCAGCTCACCATACAGGACAGGGGACTCTGGAAACACCATATATTTT
CASSPYRTGDSGNTIYF
>-|-|TRBV6-5|TRBJ1-2
TGTGCCAGCTGGCGGGTAGCGGGAGATAACTATGGCTACACCTTC
CASWRVAGDNYGYTF
>-|-|TRBV6-6|TRBJ2-7
TGTGCCAGCCGCGGTCTTGTGGCCTACGAGCAGTACTTC
CASRGLVAYEQYF
>-|-|TRBV7-2|TRBJ2-5
TGTGCCAGCAGCTTAGGCGGAGGACGGGAGACCCAGTACTTC
CASSLGGGRETQYF
>TRBD2|-|TRBV14|TRBJ2-3
TGTGCCAGCAGCCAACCCCTAGCGGGAGGCACAGATACGCAGTATTTT
CASSQPLAGGTDTQYF
>-|-|TRBV2|TRBJ1-2
TGTGCCAGCAGTGACCCCCTCTATGGCTACACCTTC
CASSDPLYGYTF
>TRBD1|-|TRBV19|TRBJ1-2
TGTGCCAGTAGTACCAGACAGGGGAACTATGGCTACACCTTC
CASSTRQGNYGYTF
>-|-|TRBV7-9|TRBJ2-5
TGTGCCAGCAGCTTACGGACTTCCAGGGGAATTCAAGAGACCCAGTACTTC
CASSLRTSRGIQETQYF
>TRBD1|-|TRBV19|TRBJ1-3
TGTGCCAGTAGTAGTAAGGACAGGGGCGCTGGAAACACCATATATTTT
CASSSKDRGAGNTIYF
>TRBD1|few|TRBV6-5|TRBJ1-1
TGTGCCAGCAGTTCGACAGGGGAAATGAACACTGAAGCTTTCTTT
CASSSTGEMNTEAFF
>-|-|TRBV7-9|TRBJ2-4
TGTGCCAGCAGCTTGAGTCTGAGCAAAAACATTCAGTACTTC
CASSLSLSKNIQYF
>TRBD1|-|TRBV7-7|TRBJ2-5
TGTGCTAGCAGCCTAGGGACAGGGCATCAAGAGACCCAGTACTTC
CASSLGTGHQETQYF
>TRBD1|-|TRBV7-9|TRBJ2-7
TGTGCCAGCAGCTGGCCGGGACAGACGAGCTCCTACGAGCAGTACTTC
CASSWPGQTSSYEQYF
>-|-|TRBV7-2|TRBJ2-3
TGTGCCAGCAGCTTACAGGTCGGCATGGCAGATACGCAGTATTTT
CASSLQVGMADTQYF
>-|-|TRBV10-3|TRBJ2-7
TGTGCCATCAGTGATACCTACGAGCAGTACTTC
CAISDTYEQYF
>-|-|TRBV5-8|TRBJ2-5
TGTGCCAGTGGAGGAATCGAAGAGACCCAGTACTTC
CASGGIEETQYF
>TRBD2|-|TRBV6-5|TRBJ2-7
TGTGCCACCCAGGGACTAGCGGAATTTCCCTACGAGCAGTACTTC
CATQGLAEFPYEQYF
>-|-|TRBV19|TRBJ2-1
TGTGCCAGTAGTAAAGGGGGAATCTACAATGAGCAGTTCTTC
CASSKGGIYNEQFF
>-|-|TRBV21-1|TRBJ1-5
TGTGCCAGCAGCTTCGATCAGCCCCAGCATTTT
CASSFDQPQHF
>-|-|TRBV9|TRBJ2-5
TGTGCCAGCAGCCCAGAGGTCCGGGGGACCCAGTACTTC
CASSPEVRGTQYF
>TRBD1|-|TRBV27|TRBJ2-7
TGTGCCAGCAGTAAAGGGACAGGGGGCGTCAAGGGATCGCACGAGCAGTACTTC
CASSKGTGGVKGSHEQYF
>-|-|TRBV19|TRBJ2-6
TGTGCCAGTAGTACCCTAATACAGGGATCTGGGGCCAACGTCCTGACTTTC
CASSTLIQGSGANVLTF
>-|-|TRBV19|TRBJ1-1
TGTGCCAGTCACCCCAGAGGCTACATGAACACTGAAGCTTTCTTT
CASHPRGYMNTEAFF
>TRBD1|-|TRBV4-1|TRBJ2-3
TGCGCCAGCAGCCGCTTAGGGACAGGGGGCCCAGATACGCAATATTTT
CASSRLGTGGPDTQYF
>TRBD1|-|TRBV30|TRBJ1-3
TGTGCCTGGATGGGGGTCCGGGACAGAGGATCCTCTGGAAACACCATATATTTT
CAWMGVRDRGSSGNTIYF
>TRBD2|-|TRBV28|TRBJ2-7
TGTGCCAGCAGTTTACCCGCGGGACTAGCGGGAGAGGCAGGGACCTACGAGCAGTACTTC
CASSLPAGLAGEAGTYEQYF
>TRBD1|-|TRBV18|TRBJ2-2
TGTGCCAGCAGGTCACAGGGGGCGTTGTACACCGGGGAGCTGTTTTTT
CASRSQGALYTGELFF
>-|-|TRBV7-8|TRBJ2-3
TGTGCCAGCAGCCAAAACGCGGGCACAGATACGCAGTATTTT
CASSQNAGTDTQYF
>-|-|TRBV2|TRBJ1-5
TGTGCCAGCAGTGAATCCCAGGAACAACCCCAGCATTTT
CASSESQEQPQHF
>TRBD2|-|TRBV7-9|TRBJ2-3
TGTGCCAGCAGCGAGACTAGCGAGGGATGGTATTTT
CASSETSEGWYF
>TRBD2|-|TRBV4-3|TRBJ2-3
TGCGCCAGCAGCCAAGATCGCGCTAGCGGGAGAACAGATACGCAGTATTTT
CASSQDRASGRTDTQYF
>-|-|TRBV18|TRBJ2-7
TGTGCCAGCTCATCTGACCCAGGGGAGACCTACGAGCAGTACTTC
CASSSDPGETYEQYF
>-|once|TRBV13|TRBJ2-5
TGTGCCAGCAGCTTAGCTGTTTTCGAGACCCAGTACTTC
CASSLAVFETQYF
>TRBD2|few|TRBV18|TRBJ2-5
TGTGCCAGCTCACCAGTGACTAGCGCACAAGAGACCCAGTACTTC
CASSPVTSAQETQYF
>-|once|TRBV11-2|TRBJ2-7
TGTGCCAGCAGCTTCGTCCGGGGGGCCTCCTACGAGCAGTACTTC
CASSFVRGASYEQYF
>-|-|TRBV30|TRBJ1-1
TGTGCCTGGAGTGGGCAGGGAGGCACTGAAGCTTTCTTT
CAWSGQGGTEAFF
>-|-|TRBV7-8|TRBJ2-5
TGTGCCAGCAGCCCGGGGAGGGAGACCCAGTACTTC
CASSPGRETQYF